The T cell receptor beta chain described here comes from a study of T cell repertoires in cytomegalovirus infection. Across the whole study: The public TCR beta signatures pointed to both CMV infection and matching HLA type.

Germline V gene sequence: CDR1 SGHVS, CDR2 FQNEAQ. The CDR3 contains 14 residues. V was clipped by 4 bases and J by 4 bases; unmatched bases: 6. TCRdb re-called the reads through MiXCR, storing one row per CDR3 protein. The sample includes 250,000 or so distinct CDR3 sequences, roughly 9% seen only once; the top ten take approximately 16%. The specimen was PBMCs. The rearrangement joins TRBV7-8 to TRBJ2-7, with TRBD1 identical over 8 bases. This TCR derives from a human donor in good health (CMV status not recorded). Some clones in this sample may be carry-over from other donors' samples. CDR3 sequence reads: CASSSTGQGYEQYF. The CDR3, as DNA: TGTGCCAGCAGCTCCACTGGACAGGGTTACGAGCAGTACTTC.